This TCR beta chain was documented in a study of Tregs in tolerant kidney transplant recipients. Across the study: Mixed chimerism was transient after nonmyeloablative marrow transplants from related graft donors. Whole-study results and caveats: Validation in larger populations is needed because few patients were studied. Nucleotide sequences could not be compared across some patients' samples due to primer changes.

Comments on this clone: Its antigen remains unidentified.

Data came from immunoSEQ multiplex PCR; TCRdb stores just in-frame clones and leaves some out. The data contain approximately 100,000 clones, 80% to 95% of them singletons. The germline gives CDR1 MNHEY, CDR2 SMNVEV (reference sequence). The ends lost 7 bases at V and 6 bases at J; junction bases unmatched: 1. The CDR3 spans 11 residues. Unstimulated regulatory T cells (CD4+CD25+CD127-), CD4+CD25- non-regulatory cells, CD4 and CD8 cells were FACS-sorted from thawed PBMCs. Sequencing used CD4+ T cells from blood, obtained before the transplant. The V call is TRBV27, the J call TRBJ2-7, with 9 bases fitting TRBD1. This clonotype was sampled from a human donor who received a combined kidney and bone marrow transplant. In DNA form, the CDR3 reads TGTGCCAGCATGACAGGGGGCGAGCAGTACTTC. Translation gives CASMTGGEQYF.